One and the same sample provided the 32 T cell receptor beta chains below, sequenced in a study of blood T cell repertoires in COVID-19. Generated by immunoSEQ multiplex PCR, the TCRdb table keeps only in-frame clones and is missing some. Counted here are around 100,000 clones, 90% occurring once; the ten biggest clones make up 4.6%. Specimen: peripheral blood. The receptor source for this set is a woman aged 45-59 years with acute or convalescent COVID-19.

CDR3 sequence: CAISEFPLTHGNTEAFF. In nucleotides, the CDR3 is TGTGCCATCAGTGAGTTTCCACTCACCCATGGGAACACTGAAGCTTTCTTT. The J gene is TRBJ1-1, the V gene TRBV10-3; D is uncertain. V was clipped by 1 base and J by 1 base, with 16 bases between them. CDR1 and CDR2 from the germline V gene are ENHRY and SYGVKD. The CDR3 contains 17 residues.

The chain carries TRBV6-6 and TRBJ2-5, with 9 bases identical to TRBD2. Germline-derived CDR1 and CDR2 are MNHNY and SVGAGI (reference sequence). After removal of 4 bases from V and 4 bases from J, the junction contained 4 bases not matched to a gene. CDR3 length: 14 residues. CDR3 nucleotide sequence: TGTGCCAGCAGTTTTAGCGGGAGTGGAGAGACCCAGTACTTC. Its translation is CASSFSGSGETQYF.

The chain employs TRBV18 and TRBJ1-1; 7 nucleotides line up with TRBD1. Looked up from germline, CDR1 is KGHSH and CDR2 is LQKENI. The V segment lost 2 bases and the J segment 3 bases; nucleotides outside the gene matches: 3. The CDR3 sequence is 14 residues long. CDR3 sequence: CASSPRRGHTEAFF. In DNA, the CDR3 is TGTGCCAGCTCACCAAGAAGGGGGCACACTGAAGCTTTCTTT.

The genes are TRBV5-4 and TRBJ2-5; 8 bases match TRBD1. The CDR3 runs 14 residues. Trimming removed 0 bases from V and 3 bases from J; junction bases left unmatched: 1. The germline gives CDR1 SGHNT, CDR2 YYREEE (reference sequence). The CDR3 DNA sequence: TGTGCCAGCAGCTTGGTGGACAGGGAAGAGACCCAGTACTTC. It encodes CASSLVDREETQYF.

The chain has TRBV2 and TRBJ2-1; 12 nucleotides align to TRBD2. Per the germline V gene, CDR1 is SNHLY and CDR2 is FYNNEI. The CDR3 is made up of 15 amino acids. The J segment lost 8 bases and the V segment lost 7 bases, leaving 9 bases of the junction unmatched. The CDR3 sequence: CASTMTSGSMDEQFF. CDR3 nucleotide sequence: TGTGCCAGCACGATGACTAGCGGGAGCATGGATGAGCAGTTCTTC.

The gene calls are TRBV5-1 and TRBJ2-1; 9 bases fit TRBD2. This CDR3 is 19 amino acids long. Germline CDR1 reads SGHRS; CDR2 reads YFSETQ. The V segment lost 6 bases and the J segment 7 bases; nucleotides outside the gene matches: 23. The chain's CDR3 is CASNRPNKVTREGGNEQFF. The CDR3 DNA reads TGCGCCAGCAATCGTCCGAATAAAGTCACGCGGGAGGGGGGAAATGAGCAGTTCTTC.

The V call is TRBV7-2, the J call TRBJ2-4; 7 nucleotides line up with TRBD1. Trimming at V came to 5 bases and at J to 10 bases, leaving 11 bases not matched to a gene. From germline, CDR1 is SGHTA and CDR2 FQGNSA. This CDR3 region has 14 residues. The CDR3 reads CASSADRASGIQYF. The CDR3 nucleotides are TGTGCCAGCAGCGCCGACAGGGCATCGGGGATTCAGTACTTC.

CDR3 region: CASSSPRAYGYTF. In DNA form, the CDR3 reads TGTGCCAGCAGCTCCCCCAGGGCCTATGGCTACACCTTC. The chain links TRBV5-6 to TRBJ1-2; TRBD1 might be the D (5 bases). CDR1 is SGHDT, CDR2 YYEEEE, per germline. The CDR3 spans 13 residues. V was cut by 3 bases and J by 4 bases, with 10 bases left in between. Together with reference TRBV5-6 and TRBJ1-2, the CDR3 gives the full variable domain: DAGVTQSPTHLIKTRGQQVTLRCSPKSGHDTVSWYQQALGQGPQFIFQYYEEEERQRGNFPDRFSGHQFPNYSSELNVNALLLGDSALYLCASSSPRAYGYTFGSGTRLTVV.

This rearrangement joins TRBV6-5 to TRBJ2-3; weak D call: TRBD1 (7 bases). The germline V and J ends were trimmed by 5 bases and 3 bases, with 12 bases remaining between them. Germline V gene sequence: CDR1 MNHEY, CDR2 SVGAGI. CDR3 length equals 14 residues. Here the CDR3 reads CASSQTGRTDTQYF. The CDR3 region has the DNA TGTGCCAGCAGTCAGACAGGGAGGACAGATACGCAGTATTTT.

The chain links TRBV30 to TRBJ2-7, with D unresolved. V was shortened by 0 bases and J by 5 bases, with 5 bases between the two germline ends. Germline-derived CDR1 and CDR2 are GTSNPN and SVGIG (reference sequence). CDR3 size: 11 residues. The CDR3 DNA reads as TGTGCCTGGAGTGTACGGGACGAGCAGTACTTC. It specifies CAWSVRDEQYF.

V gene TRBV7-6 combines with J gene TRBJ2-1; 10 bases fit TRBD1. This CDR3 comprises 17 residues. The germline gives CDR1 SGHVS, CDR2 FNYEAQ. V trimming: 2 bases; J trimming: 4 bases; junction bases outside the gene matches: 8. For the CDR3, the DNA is TGTGCCAGCAGCTTAAGAGGCCCGGGACAGGGGTACAATGAGCAGTTCTTC. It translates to CASSLRGPGQGYNEQFF.

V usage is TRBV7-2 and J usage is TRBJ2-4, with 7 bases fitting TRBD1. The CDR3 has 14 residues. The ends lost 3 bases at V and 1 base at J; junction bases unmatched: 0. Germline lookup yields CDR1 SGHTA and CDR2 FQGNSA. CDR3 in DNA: TGTGCCAGCAGCTTGACAGGGGCCAAAAACATTCAGTACTTC. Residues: CASSLTGAKNIQYF. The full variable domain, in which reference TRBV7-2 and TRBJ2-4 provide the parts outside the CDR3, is GAGVSQSPSNKVTEKGKDVELRCDPISGHTALYWYRQSLGQGLEFLIYFQGNSAPDKSGLPSDRFSAERTGGSVSTLTIQRTQQEDSAVYLCASSLTGAKNIQYFGAGTRLSVL.

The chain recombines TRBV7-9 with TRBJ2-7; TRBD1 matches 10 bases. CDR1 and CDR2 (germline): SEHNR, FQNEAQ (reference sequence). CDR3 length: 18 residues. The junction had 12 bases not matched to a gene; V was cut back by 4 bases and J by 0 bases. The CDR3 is CASSSTGGRLEGSYEQYF. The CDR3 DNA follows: TGTGCCAGCAGCTCGACAGGGGGCAGATTAGAGGGCTCCTACGAGCAGTACTTC. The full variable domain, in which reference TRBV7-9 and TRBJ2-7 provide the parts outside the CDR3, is DTGVSQNPRHKITKRGQNVTFRCDPISEHNRLYWYRQTLGQGPEFLTYFQNEAQLEKSRLLSDRFSAERPKGSFSTLEIQRTEQGDSAMYLCASSSTGGRLEGSYEQYFGPGTRLTVT.

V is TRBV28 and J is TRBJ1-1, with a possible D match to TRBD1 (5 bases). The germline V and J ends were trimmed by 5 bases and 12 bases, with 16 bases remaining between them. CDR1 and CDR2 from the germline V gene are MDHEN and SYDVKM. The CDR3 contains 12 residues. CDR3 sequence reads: CASSEKQAETFF. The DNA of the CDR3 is TGTGCCAGCAGTGAGAAACAGGCTGAGACTTTCTTT. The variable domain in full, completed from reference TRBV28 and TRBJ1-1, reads DVKVTQSSRYLVKRTGEKVFLECVQDMDHENMFWYRQDPGLGLRLIYFSYDVKMKEKGDIPEGYSVSREKKERFSLILESASTNQTSMYLCASSEKQAETFFGQGTRLTVV.

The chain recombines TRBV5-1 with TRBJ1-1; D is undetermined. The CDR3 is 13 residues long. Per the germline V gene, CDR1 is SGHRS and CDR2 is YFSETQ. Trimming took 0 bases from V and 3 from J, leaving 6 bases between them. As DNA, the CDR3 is TGCGCCAGCAGCTTGGATCCTTACACTGAAGCTTTCTTT. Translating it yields CASSLDPYTEAFF. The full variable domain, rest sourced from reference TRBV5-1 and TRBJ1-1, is KAGVTQTPRYLIKTRGQQVTLSCSPISGHRSVSWYQQTPGQGLQFLFEYFSETQRNKGNFPGRFSGRQFSNSRSEMNVSTLELGDSALYLCASSLDPYTEAFFGQGTRLTVV.

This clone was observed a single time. The CDR3 spells CASSFVRGQAGQPQHF. CDR3 coding DNA: TGTGCCAGCAGTTTCGTCAGGGGGCAGGCAGGTCAGCCCCAGCATTTT. The chain employs TRBV28 and TRBJ1-5; 8 bases map to TRBD1. Germline V gene lookup returns CDR1 MDHEN and CDR2 SYDVKM. There are 16 residues in the CDR3. V lost 3 bases, J lost 6 bases, and 10 bases stayed unmatched.

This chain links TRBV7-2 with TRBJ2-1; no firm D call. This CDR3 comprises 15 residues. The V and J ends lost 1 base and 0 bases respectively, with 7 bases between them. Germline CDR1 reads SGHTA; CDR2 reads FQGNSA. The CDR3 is CASSLVVNSYNEQFF. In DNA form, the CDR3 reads TGTGCCAGCAGCTTAGTTGTCAACTCCTACAATGAGCAGTTCTTC.

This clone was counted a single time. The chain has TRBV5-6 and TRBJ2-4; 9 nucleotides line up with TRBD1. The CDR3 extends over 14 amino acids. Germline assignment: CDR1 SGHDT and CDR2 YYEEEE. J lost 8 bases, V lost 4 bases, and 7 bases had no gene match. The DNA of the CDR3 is TGTGCCAGCAGCCCCGGGACAGGGAGTTACATTCAGTACTTC. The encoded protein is CASSPGTGSYIQYF.

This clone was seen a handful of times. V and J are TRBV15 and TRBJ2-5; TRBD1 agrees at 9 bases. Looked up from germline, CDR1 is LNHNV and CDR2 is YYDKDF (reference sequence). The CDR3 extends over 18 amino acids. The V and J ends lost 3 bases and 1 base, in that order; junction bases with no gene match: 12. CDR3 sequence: CATSSELQGAPSQETQYF. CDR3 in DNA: TGTGCCACCAGCAGCGAATTACAGGGGGCCCCATCCCAAGAGACCCAGTACTTC.

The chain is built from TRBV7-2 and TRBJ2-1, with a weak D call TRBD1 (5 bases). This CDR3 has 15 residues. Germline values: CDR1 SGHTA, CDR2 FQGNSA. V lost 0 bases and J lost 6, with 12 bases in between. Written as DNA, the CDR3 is TGTGCCAGCAGCTTAGCGGTCCGCCAGGGCAATGAGCAGTTCTTC. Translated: CASSLAVRQGNEQFF.

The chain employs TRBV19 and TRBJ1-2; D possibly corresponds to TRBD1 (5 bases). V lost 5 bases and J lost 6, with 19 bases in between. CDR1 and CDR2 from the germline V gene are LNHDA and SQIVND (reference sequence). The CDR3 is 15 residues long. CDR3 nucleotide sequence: TGTGCCAGTAGTCCACAAGGACACTACGTTGATGGCTACACCTTC. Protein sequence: CASSPQGHYVDGYTF.

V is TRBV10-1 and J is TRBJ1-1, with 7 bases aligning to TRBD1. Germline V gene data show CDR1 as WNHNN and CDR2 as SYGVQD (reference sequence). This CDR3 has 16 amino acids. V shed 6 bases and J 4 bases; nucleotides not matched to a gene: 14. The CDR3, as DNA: TGCGCCAGCAGCCCGGAGACAGGGATTCGAGCCACTGAAGCTTTCTTT. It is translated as CASSPETGIRATEAFF.

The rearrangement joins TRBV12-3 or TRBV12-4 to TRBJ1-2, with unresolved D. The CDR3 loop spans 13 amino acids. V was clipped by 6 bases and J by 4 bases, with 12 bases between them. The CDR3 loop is CASSPESSYGYTF. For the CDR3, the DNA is TGTGCCAGCAGCCCTGAAAGTAGCTATGGCTACACCTTC.

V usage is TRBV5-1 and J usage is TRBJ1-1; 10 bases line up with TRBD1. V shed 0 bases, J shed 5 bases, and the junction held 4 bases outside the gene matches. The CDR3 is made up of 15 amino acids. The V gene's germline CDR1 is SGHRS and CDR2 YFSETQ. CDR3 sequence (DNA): TGCGCCAGCAGCTTGGCGGGGGGACAGGGGACTGAAGCTTTCTTT. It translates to CASSLAGGQGTEAFF.

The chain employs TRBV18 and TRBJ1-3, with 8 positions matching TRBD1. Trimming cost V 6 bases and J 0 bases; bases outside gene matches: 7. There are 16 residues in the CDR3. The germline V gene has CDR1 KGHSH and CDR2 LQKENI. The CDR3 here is CASSPVTGASGNTIYF. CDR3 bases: TGTGCCAGCTCCCCAGTGACAGGGGCCTCTGGAAACACCATATATTTT.

In nucleotides, the CDR3 is TGTGCCAGCAGCTTAGATTCAGGGTCGAATCAGCCCCAGCATTTT. It translates to CASSLDSGSNQPQHF. The chain is built from TRBV7-2 and TRBJ1-5, with D perhaps TRBD1 (5 bases). Germline values: CDR1 SGHTA, CDR2 FQGNSA. CDR3 length: 15 residues. Trimming removed 1 base from V and 4 bases from J, with 11 bases in between.

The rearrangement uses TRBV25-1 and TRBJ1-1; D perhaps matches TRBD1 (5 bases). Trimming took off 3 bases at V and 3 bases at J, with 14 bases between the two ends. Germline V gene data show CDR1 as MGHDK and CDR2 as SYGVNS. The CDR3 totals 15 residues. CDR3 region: CASSELGGGDTEAFF. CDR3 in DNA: TGTGCCAGCAGTGAGCTCGGGGGTGGGGACACTGAAGCTTTCTTT.

The CDR3 spells CASSVSGGGYTGELFF. The CDR3 DNA reads as TGTGCCAGCAGCGTAAGCGGGGGCGGGTACACCGGGGAGCTGTTTTTT. J is TRBJ2-2 and V is TRBV9, with 8 bases matching TRBD2. The J segment lost 3 bases and the V segment lost 1 base, leaving 5 bases of the junction unmatched. The CDR3 consists of 16 residues. Germline V gene lookup returns CDR1 SGDLS and CDR2 YYNGEE.

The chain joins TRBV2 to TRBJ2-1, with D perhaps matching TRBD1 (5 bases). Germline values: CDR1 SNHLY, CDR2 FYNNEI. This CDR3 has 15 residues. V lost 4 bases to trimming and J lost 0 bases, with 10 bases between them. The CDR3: CASSVDRSSYNEQFF. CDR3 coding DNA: TGTGCCAGCAGTGTCGACAGAAGCTCCTACAATGAGCAGTTCTTC.

As DNA, the CDR3 is TGTGCCACCAGTGATTTTGGCGGGAGTAGAGATGAGCAGTTCTTC. Translation gives CATSDFGGSRDEQFF. The genes are TRBV24-1 and TRBJ2-1; 7 bases match TRBD2. J was trimmed by 8 bases and V by 1 base; bases with no gene match: 7. Germline CDR1 reads KGHDR; CDR2 reads SFDVKD. The CDR3 has 15 amino acids.

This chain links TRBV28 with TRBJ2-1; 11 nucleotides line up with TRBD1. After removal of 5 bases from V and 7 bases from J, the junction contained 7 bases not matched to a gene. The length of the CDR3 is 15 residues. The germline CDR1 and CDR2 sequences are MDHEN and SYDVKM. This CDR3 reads CASSDGQGAVNEQFF. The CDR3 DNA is TGTGCCAGCAGTGACGGACAGGGGGCTGTTAATGAGCAGTTCTTC.

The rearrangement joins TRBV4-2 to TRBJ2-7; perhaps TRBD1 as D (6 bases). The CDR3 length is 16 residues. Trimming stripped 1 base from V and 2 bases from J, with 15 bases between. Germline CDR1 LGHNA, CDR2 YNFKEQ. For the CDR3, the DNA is TGTGCCAGCAGCCAAGGGCTACAGGGCAATCCCTACGAGCAGTACTTC. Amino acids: CASSQGLQGNPYEQYF.